The next 16 T cell receptor beta chains were all read from a single sample in a study of shared clonotypes between healthy human individuals. The table came from immunoSEQ multiplex PCR; TCRdb's copy has only in-frame clones and leaves some out. The sample carries roughly 570,000 clones, roughly 98% recorded once. Naive CD8 cells lacked CD45RO, underwent positive selection for CCR7 and left out terminally differentiated effector memory CD45RA+ cells. The sequencing input was naive CD8+ T cells sorted from blood. The receptors come from a man between 25 and 39 years old in good health.

V is TRBV2 and J is TRBJ2-3, with 10 nucleotides matching TRBD2. The germline V gene encodes CDR1 SNHLY and CDR2 FYNNEI. The CDR3 is 16 residues long. Losses at the gene ends were 2 bases for V and 2 bases for J; bases not matched to a gene: 4. The CDR3 DNA is TGTGCCAGCAGTGAAAGGACTAGCGGATACACAGATACGCAGTATTTT. Translation gives CASSERTSGYTDTQYF.

This clone was picked up one time. The chain has TRBV7-7 and TRBJ2-5; TRBD1 matches at 10 bases. Per germline, CDR1 SSHAT and CDR2 FNYEAQ (reference sequence). Trimming took 1 base from V and 5 from J; bases not matched to a gene: 10. The CDR3 sequence is 17 residues long. The CDR3, as DNA: TGTGCCAGCAGCTTAGAGGTGACAGGGGGCTTCGAGGAGACCCAGTACTTC. It codes for CASSLEVTGGFEETQYF. Variable domain in full (rest from reference TRBV7-7 and TRBJ2-5): GAGVSQSPRYKVTKRGQDVTLRCDPISSHATLYWYQQALGQGPEFLTYFNYEAQPDKSGLPSDRFSAERPEGSISTLTIQRTEQRDSAMYRCASSLEVTGGFEETQYFGPGTRLLVL.

V is TRBV5-1 and J is TRBJ2-7; no definite D call. Deletions cut 4 bases from V and 0 bases from J, with 17 bases between. The CDR3 length is 16 residues. CDR1 and CDR2 from the germline V gene are SGHRS and YFSETQ. CDR3 protein: CASSRVTARSSYEQYF. The DNA of the CDR3 is TGCGCCAGCAGCCGCGTAACAGCCAGGAGCTCCTACGAGCAGTACTTC.

This clone was seen once. This chain uses TRBV19 with TRBJ2-1, with D possibly matching TRBD1 (6 bases). The V gene lost 8 bases and the J gene lost 1 base, with 15 bases spanning the gap. CDR3 length: 15 amino acids. Germline V CDR1 and CDR2: LNHDA, SQIVND (reference sequence). Written as DNA, the CDR3 is TGTGCCAGTCGACAGGCAGACCGGTCCTACAATGAGCAGTTCTTC. Its translation is CASRQADRSYNEQFF.

This clone was seen only once. J is TRBJ2-1 and V is TRBV5-1; 11 nucleotides align to TRBD2. The length of the CDR3 is 15 residues. In germline, CDR1 is SGHRS, CDR2 YFSETQ. V gave up 3 bases and J gave up 8 bases; unmatched junction bases: 7. CDR3: CASSSGTSGRHEQFF. The CDR3 DNA reads as TGCGCCAGCAGCTCTGGTACTAGCGGGAGACATGAGCAGTTCTTC.

This chain joins TRBV28 and TRBJ1-2; D might be TRBD1 (5 bases). The CDR3 runs 15 residues. CDR1 MDHEN and CDR2 SYDVKM come from the germline V gene. The V gene lost 7 bases and the J gene lost 0 bases, with 15 bases spanning the gap. CDR3 sequence (DNA): TGTGCCAGCAAGTATCCTCGGGGCGCTAACTATGGCTACACCTTC. As protein: CASKYPRGANYGYTF.

This clone is a singleton in its sample. The rearrangement links TRBV28 to TRBJ2-1; no reliable D call. V was clipped by 1 base and J by 6 bases, with 7 bases between them. The CDR3 spans 13 residues. CDR1 MDHEN and CDR2 SYDVKM come from the germline V gene. CDR3 residues: CASSLSLLNEQFF. As DNA, the CDR3 is TGTGCCAGCAGTTTATCCCTCCTCAATGAGCAGTTCTTC.

The genes are TRBV12-5 and TRBJ2-1; D is perhaps TRBD1 (6 bases). Germline V gene sequence: CDR1 LGHNT, CDR2 FRNRAP. The CDR3 length is 14 residues. V lost 8 bases and J lost 6, with 17 bases in between. The CDR3 sequence: CASPRQVACNEQFF. The CDR3 DNA reads TGTGCTAGTCCCCGACAGGTCGCTTGCAATGAGCAGTTCTTC.

This sequence joins TRBV27 and TRBJ2-1; D gene uncertain. The ends were cut back, 7 bases at V and 5 bases at J, with 24 bases in the middle. Germline lookup yields CDR1 MNHEY and CDR2 SMNVEV (reference sequence). The CDR3 loop spans 17 amino acids. The CDR3: CASIPIITALLNNEQFF. CDR3 sequence (DNA): TGTGCCAGCATTCCCATCATCACCGCATTGCTAAACAATGAGCAGTTCTTC.

The chain uses TRBV6-5 and TRBJ2-3; the D is unclear. CDR3 length: 15 residues. Looked up from germline, CDR1 is MNHEY and CDR2 is SVGAGI. With 2 bases removed from V and 5 bases from J, the gap between germline ends came to 14 bases. CDR3 nucleotides: TGTGCCAGCAGTTACGGTGTTAGCTTGCTAGATACGCAGTATTTT. This encodes CASSYGVSLLDTQYF.

The chain links TRBV11-3 to TRBJ2-1, with a tentative D call TRBD2 (5 bases). The length of the CDR3 is 14 residues. The V and J ends lost 3 bases and 5 bases respectively, with 11 bases between them. CDR1 and CDR2 from the germline V gene are SGHNT and YENEEA. CDR3 protein: CASSLGSIDNEQFF. CDR3 sequence (DNA): TGTGCCAGCAGCTTGGGGAGTATCGACAATGAGCAGTTCTTC.

The chain recombines TRBV9 with TRBJ2-7, with unresolved D. V was cut by 3 bases and J by 5 bases, with 9 bases left in between. CDR3 length equals 12 residues. Germline CDR1 SGDLS, CDR2 YYNGEE. The CDR3 DNA follows: TGTGCCAGCAGCGCCGTGGGCCACGAGCAGTACTTC. It is translated as CASSAVGHEQYF. Filled out from reference TRBV9 and TRBJ2-7, the complete variable domain reads DSGVTQTPKHLITATGQRVTLRCSPRSGDLSVYWYQQSLDQGLQFLIQYYNGEERAKGNILERFSAQQFPDLHSELNLSSLELGDSALYFCASSAVGHEQYFGPGTRLTVT.

This chain connects TRBV2 to TRBJ2-7, with 9 bases that match TRBD2. There are 17 residues in the CDR3. Germline V lookup: CDR1 SNHLY, CDR2 FYNNEI. Unmatched junction bases numbered 8, after V lost 2 bases and J lost 0 bases. DNA of the CDR3: TGTGCCAGCAGTGAAAGAGGGGCGGGAGGGAGCTCCTACGAGCAGTACTTC. Encoded protein: CASSERGAGGSSYEQYF.

The chain recombines TRBV5-1 with TRBJ2-3; D perhaps matches TRBD1 (5 bases). Germline CDR1 reads SGHRS; CDR2 reads YFSETQ. Trimming left V 1 base short and J 1 base short, with 10 bases between. The length of the CDR3 is 15 residues. CDR3 nucleotides: TGCGCCAGCAGCTTGCAGGACAACCGCACAGATACGCAGTATTTT. Its protein product is CASSLQDNRTDTQYF. Variable domain in full (rest from reference TRBV5-1 and TRBJ2-3): KAGVTQTPRYLIKTRGQQVTLSCSPISGHRSVSWYQQTPGQGLQFLFEYFSETQRNKGNFPGRFSGRQFSNSRSEMNVSTLELGDSALYLCASSLQDNRTDTQYFGPGTRLTVL.

This CDR3 reads CASRIGLAGYNEQFF. The CDR3 DNA follows: TGTGCCAGCAGAATAGGACTAGCGGGCTACAATGAGCAGTTCTTC. V usage is TRBV6-5 and J usage is TRBJ2-1, with 11 bases fitting TRBD2. CDR1 MNHEY and CDR2 SVGAGI come from the germline V gene. Trimming removed 6 bases from V and 3 bases from J; junction bases left unmatched: 4. The length of the CDR3 is 15 residues.

The V and J genes are TRBV9 and TRBJ2-1; TRBD1 is a possible D gene (6 bases). Germline CDR1 is SGDLS and CDR2 is YYNGEE. The CDR3 length is 14 residues. Trimming stripped 1 base from V and 8 bases from J, with 13 bases between. CDR3 bases: TGTGCCAGCAGCGTAATCCCAAAGGGGGATGAGCAGTTCTTC. This codes for CASSVIPKGDEQFF.